The rows below give T cell receptor beta chains drawn from one sample of a study of shared clonotypes between healthy human individuals. Using immunoSEQ multiplex PCR, the repertoire was profiled, and TCRdb retains in-frame clones only, with some absent. The sample carries about 1.5 million clones, 95% to 99% recorded once. Source material: naive CD4+ T cells sorted from blood. All receptors derive from a man aged 30-40 years in good health. CDR3s include the opening cysteine and the closing phenylalanine or tryptophan.

v_gene: TRBV10-3; CDR3aa: CAIRDSGRGDTQYF
v_gene: TRBV6-6; CDR3aa: CASKNGDSYNEQFF
v_gene: TRBV10-2; CDR3aa: CASSRTSGRAVGYEQYF
v_gene: TRBV30; CDR3aa: CAWSGLYEQYF
v_gene: TRBV6-1; CDR3aa: CASSEAWNTGELFF
v_gene: TRBV7-9; CDR3aa: CASSPFSGETQYF
v_gene: TRBV6-1; CDR3aa: CASSLGALEGYGYTF
v_gene: TRBV7-9; CDR3aa: CASSLGPGEQYF
v_gene: TRBV7-2; CDR3aa: CASSLAGREGYNEQFF
v_gene: TRBV2; CDR3aa: CASSPGDSYYEQYF
v_gene: TRBV11-2; CDR3aa: CASSLYVAGGNTGELFF
v_gene: TRBV5-4; CDR3aa: CASSDPTDTQYF
v_gene: TRBV2; CDR3aa: CASTPGTQETQYF
v_gene: TRBV18; CDR3aa: CASSPDQISGANVLTF
v_gene: TRBV5-1; CDR3aa: CASSLVVGAGSYNEQFF
v_gene: TRBV14; CDR3aa: CASSLAPSPYEQYF
v_gene: TRBV7-2; CDR3aa: CASSVRPTGLALNTGELFF
v_gene: TRBV5-1; CDR3aa: CASSLGPTQVGQPQHF
v_gene: TRBV7-2; CDR3aa: CASSLGGRVETQYF
v_gene: TRBV25-1; CDR3aa: CASSDSGTSGRSQYF
v_gene: TRBV11-3; CDR3aa: CASSLWAFRQRNTEAFF